This is a list of T cell receptor beta chains from one sample in a study of OX40 agonist ivuxolimab in advanced cancers. Clones were sequenced by immunoSEQ multiplex PCR, and TCRdb holds only the in-frame ones, with some missing. Seen here are 77,000 or so clones, about 92% observed once, and the top ten hold approximately 0.56%. Source: CD4+ or CD8+ T cells sorted from blood, taken in a trial of the OX40 agonist ivuxolimab. Receptors originate from an adult with an advanced solid tumor such as melanoma, head and neck, liver or kidney cancer. Both conserved end residues are part of each CDR3. Fields, in order: D gene, clone size, J gene, V gene, CDR3 DNA, CDR3 protein. A D gene is named only where the DNA matches it firmly. The listing skips clone size in some rows; elsewhere it reads once, few, many or a size class.

NA,NA,TRBJ1-3,TRBV9,TGTGCCAGCAGCAGGGAAGAGTTGGGTGGAAACACCATATATTTT,CASSREELGGNTIYF
TRBD2,once,TRBJ2-1,TRBV5-4,TGTGCCAGCAGAGGGGGAGGGCTAGCGGGTTACAATGAGCAGTTCTTC,CASRGGGLAGYNEQFF
NA,NA,TRBJ2-7,TRBV11-2,TGTGCCAGCAGCTCGCATAGAGGCGGGACAAGAGATATGGGGCAGTACTTC,CASSSHRGGTRDMGQYF
TRBD1,NA,TRBJ2-1,TRBV6-5,TGTGCCAGCAGTAAAGGGGGCCCCTCCTACAATGAGCAGTTCTTC,CASSKGGPSYNEQFF
TRBD1,NA,TRBJ2-7,TRBV2,TGTGCCAGCATATTACAGGGGGCATCCGGCGAGCAGTACTTC,CASILQGASGEQYF
TRBD1,few,TRBJ1-2,TRBV19,TGTGCCAGTAGTATGGGACAGGTCTATGGCTACACCTTC,CASSMGQVYGYTF
NA,NA,TRBJ2-7,TRBV14,TGTGCCAGCAGCCAAGCGGATGCCAGGGGCTACGAGCAGTACTTC,CASSQADARGYEQYF
TRBD2,NA,TRBJ2-3,TRBV6-5,TGTGCCAGCGGTGAACGGACTAGTAGGGATACGCAGTATTTT,CASGERTSRDTQYF
NA,NA,TRBJ1-6,TRBV6-4,TGTGCCAGCAGCGTGGGTCCCTATAATTCACCCCTCCACTTT,CASSVGPYNSPLHF
TRBD2,NA,TRBJ2-5,TRBV11-2,TGTGCCAGCAGCCCGTCCGGGACTAGCGGGTTTGAGACCCAGTACTTC,CASSPSGTSGFETQYF
NA,NA,TRBJ2-7,TRBV6-4,TGTGCCAGCAGGCCTCAAGGACTCGCCTACGAGCAGTACTTC,CASRPQGLAYEQYF
TRBD1,NA,TRBJ1-4,TRBV6-1,TGTGCCAGCAGTGCTGCAGGGGGCGCGGGTGAAAAACTGTTTTTT,CASSAAGGAGEKLFF
NA,once,TRBJ1-2,TRBV19,TGTGCCAGTAGTACGCGACAGGCCAACTATGGCTACACCTTC,CASSTRQANYGYTF
NA,NA,TRBJ2-7,TRBV6-6,TGTGCCAGGACGGGTCCAAGCTCCTACGAGCAGTACTTC,CARTGPSSYEQYF
NA,NA,TRBJ2-7,TRBV15,TGTGCCACCAGCCTCGACTACGCCGAGCAGTACTTC,CATSLDYAEQYF
TRBD1,once,TRBJ2-7,TRBV18,TGTGCCAGCTCCGGGACAGGCCAAACCTACGAGCAGTACTTC,CASSGTGQTYEQYF
TRBD1,NA,TRBJ1-2,TRBV7-9,TGTGCCAGCAGCACCCAGACAGGGACAGACCATGGCTACACCTTC,CASSTQTGTDHGYTF
NA,NA,TRBJ2-3,TRBV11-2,TGTGCCAGCAGCTTAGGCCTAGCCCCAACAAATACGCAGTATTTT,CASSLGLAPTNTQYF
TRBD1,NA,TRBJ2-1,TRBV11-2,TGTGCCAGCAGCTTAAGAAGGACAGGGGGCGCCGATGAGCAGTTCTTC,CASSLRRTGGADEQFF
NA,NA,TRBJ1-5,TRBV18,TGTGCCAGCTCAATACAGGGCCCCAATCAGCCCCAGCATTTT,CASSIQGPNQPQHF
TRBD2,NA,TRBJ2-2,TRBV7-2,TGTGCCAGCAGCTTAACGGGCGGGAGAAAGGACGGGGAGCTGTTTTTT,CASSLTGGRKDGELFF
TRBD1,NA,TRBJ1-2,TRBV7-3,TGTGCCAGCAGCTTAACCGGGACAGGTCCTTATGGCTACACCTTC,CASSLTGTGPYGYTF
NA,NA,TRBJ1-1,TRBV10-3,TGTGCCATCAGTCGGGGGGCACTGTCGGAAGCTTTCTTT,CAISRGALSEAFF
TRBD2,NA,TRBJ2-5,TRBV7-9,TGTGCCAGCAGCTTAGAGCTAGCGGGAGCGTTCAACGTTGAGGCCCAGTACTTC,CASSLELAGAFNVEAQYF
TRBD2,NA,TRBJ2-1,TRBV19,TGTGCCAGTAACGTCTGGGGACTAGCGGGAGTGGATGAGCAGTTCTTC,CASNVWGLAGVDEQFF
TRBD2,NA,TRBJ2-2,TRBV7-2,TGTGCCAGCAGCTTCACCAGCGGGAAGAACACCGGGGAGCTGTTTTTT,CASSFTSGKNTGELFF
NA,NA,TRBJ2-7,TRBV6-4,TGTGCCAGCAGTGACTCCTACGAGCAGTACTTC,CASSDSYEQYF
NA,NA,TRBJ2-1,TRBV14,TGTGCCAGCAGCCGAAGGCCCCACGCCTCGAGCTCCTACAATGAGCAGTTCTTC,CASSRRPHASSSYNEQFF
NA,NA,TRBJ2-3,TRBV11-1,TGTGCCAGCAGCCTGGCAGGCTCAGATACGCAGTATTTT,CASSLAGSDTQYF
TRBD2,NA,TRBJ2-5,TRBV9,TGTGCCAGCAGCGGGAAAGCGGGAGGGCCTAGTACCCAGTACTTC,CASSGKAGGPSTQYF
TRBD2,NA,TRBJ2-3,TRBV7-2,TGTGCCAGCAGCTTGGGGGGGACTACCCGCACAGATACGCAGTATTTT,CASSLGGTTRTDTQYF
TRBD1,NA,TRBJ2-7,TRBV11-3,TGTGCCAGCAGCTCAATCTCTCCGACAGGGGCGAGTCGCGAGCAGTACTTC,CASSSISPTGASREQYF
TRBD1,NA,TRBJ1-4,TRBV6-1,TGTGCCAGCAGCCGCCGGACAGGAACTAATGAAAAACTGTTTTTT,CASSRRTGTNEKLFF
TRBD2,once,TRBJ2-5,TRBV30,TGTGCCTGGGGCCTGACTAGCGGGGGAGAAGAGACCCAGTACTTC,CAWGLTSGGEETQYF
TRBD1,NA,TRBJ2-4,TRBV4-2,TGTGCCAGCAGCCATGAGGGACAGCCTTCCAAAAACATTCAGTACTTC,CASSHEGQPSKNIQYF
TRBD2,NA,TRBJ2-1,TRBV7-7,TGTGCTAGCAGCTTAGCGCTCGGGCTAGCGGGGGGTTATGAGCAGTTCTTC,CASSLALGLAGGYEQFF
NA,NA,TRBJ2-3,TRBV27,TGTGCCAGCAGCACCGACAGGATAGGCACAGATACGCAGTATTTT,CASSTDRIGTDTQYF
TRBD2,NA,TRBJ2-2,TRBV7-9,TGTGCCAGCAGCCCGGGACTAGTTCTGCAAGGGGAGCTGTTTTTT,CASSPGLVLQGELFF
TRBD2,NA,TRBJ2-3,TRBV7-9,TGTGCCAGCAGCTTAGTTAGGTTAGCGGGAATCGGCACAGATACGCAGTATTTT,CASSLVRLAGIGTDTQYF
NA,NA,TRBJ1-1,TRBV7-2,TGTGCCAGCAGCTTATATTCAGGAAACACTGAAGCTTTCTTT,CASSLYSGNTEAFF
NA,NA,TRBJ1-4,TRBV19,TGTGCCAGTAGTATAGAACCACCACAAGGGTACGAAAAACTGTTTTTT,CASSIEPPQGYEKLFF